The present TCR beta chain was sequenced within a study of beta chain features in type 1 diabetes. This CDR3 is built from 13 residues. Trimming took 4 bases from V and 4 from J, leaving 11 bases between them. Germline lookup yields CDR1 SGHRS and CDR2 YFSETQ. Details on this clone: The antigen is not known.

Study observations and caveats: In every one of the four CD4+ subsets, TCRB CDR3s were moderately but significantly shorter in Type 1 diabetes patients. Patients with type 1 diabetes carried fewer insertions and had more deletions at their VDJ junctions.

Expressed TCRB transcripts got sequenced, as all isolated RNA was reverse transcribed. Only in-frame clones appear in the TCRdb table, and some are missing; sequencing was by immunoSEQ multiplex PCR. The sample has around 130,000 clones; around 8.8% are singletons. Sequencing used central memory CD4+ T cells from blood. The rearrangement uses TRBV5-1 and TRBJ1-2; D not certain. The receptor was isolated from a man aged 25 to 40 with type 1 diabetes. The CDR3 DNA sequence: TGCGCCAGCAGCGACGGCGACTCCTATGGCTACACCTTC. Translation gives CASSDGDSYGYTF. The variable domain in full, completed from reference TRBV5-1 and TRBJ1-2, reads KAGVTQTPRYLIKTRGQQVTLSCSPISGHRSVSWYQQTPGQGLQFLFEYFSETQRNKGNFPGRFSGRQFSNSRSEMNVSTLELGDSALYLCASSDGDSYGYTFGSGTRLTVV.